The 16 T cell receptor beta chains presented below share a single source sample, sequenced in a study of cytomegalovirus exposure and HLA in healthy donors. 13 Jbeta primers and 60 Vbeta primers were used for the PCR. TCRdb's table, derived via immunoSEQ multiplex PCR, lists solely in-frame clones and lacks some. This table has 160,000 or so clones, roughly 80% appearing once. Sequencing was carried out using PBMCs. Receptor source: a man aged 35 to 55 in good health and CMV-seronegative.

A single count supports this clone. DNA of the CDR3: TGCGCCAGCAGCCAGGCGGCCAGCAGACTCTACGAGCAGTACTTC. Translation gives CASSQAASRLYEQYF. V usage is TRBV4-3 and J usage is TRBJ2-7; D is undetermined. CDR1 LGHNA and CDR2 YSLEER come from the germline V gene. This CDR3 contains 15 residues. The V end lost 3 bases, the J end lost 3 bases, and 15 bases lay between the germline ends.

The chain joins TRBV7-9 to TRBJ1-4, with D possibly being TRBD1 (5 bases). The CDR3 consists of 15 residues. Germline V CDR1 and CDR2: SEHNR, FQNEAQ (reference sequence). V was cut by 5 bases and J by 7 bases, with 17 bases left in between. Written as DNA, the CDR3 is TGTGCCAGCAGCCCAGGAGGGGAGGGACCTGAAAAACTGTTTTTT. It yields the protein CASSPGGEGPEKLFF.

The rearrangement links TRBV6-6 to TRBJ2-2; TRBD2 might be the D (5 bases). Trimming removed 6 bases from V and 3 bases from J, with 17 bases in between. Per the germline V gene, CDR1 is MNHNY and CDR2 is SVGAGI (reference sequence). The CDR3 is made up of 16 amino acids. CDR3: CASSGGLRGYTGELFF. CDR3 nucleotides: TGTGCCAGCAGCGGCGGGCTCCGAGGGTACACCGGGGAGCTGTTTTTT.

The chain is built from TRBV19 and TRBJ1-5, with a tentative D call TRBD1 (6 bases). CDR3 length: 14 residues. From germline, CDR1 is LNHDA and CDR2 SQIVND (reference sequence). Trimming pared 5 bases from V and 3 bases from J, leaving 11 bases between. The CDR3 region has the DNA TGTGCCAGTAGTGGGGGCCAGGTCAATCAGCCCCAGCATTTT. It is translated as CASSGGQVNQPQHF.

The CDR3 is CASTKGTLAIQPQHF. The CDR3 DNA follows: TGTGCCAGTACCAAAGGGACACTTGCGATCCAGCCCCAGCATTTT. The genes are TRBV19 and TRBJ1-5; TRBD1 might be the D (6 bases). Germline CDR1 and CDR2: LNHDA and SQIVND (reference sequence). The CDR3 has 15 residues. Trimming pared 7 bases from V and 7 bases from J, leaving 20 bases between.

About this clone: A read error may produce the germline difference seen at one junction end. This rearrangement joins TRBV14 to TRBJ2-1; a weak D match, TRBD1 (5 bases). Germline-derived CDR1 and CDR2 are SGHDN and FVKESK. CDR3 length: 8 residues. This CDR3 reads CASSPGLF. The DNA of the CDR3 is TGTGCCAGCAGCCCAGGGCTCTTC.

The CDR3 nucleotides read TGTGCCAGCAGTTCACAGTACACTGAAGCTTTCTTT. It encodes CASSSQYTEAFF. This chain uses TRBV28 with TRBJ1-1; D is unclear. The CDR3 is made up of 12 amino acids. Germline loops: CDR1 MDHEN, CDR2 SYDVKM. Trimming stripped 4 bases from V and 3 bases from J, with 6 bases between.

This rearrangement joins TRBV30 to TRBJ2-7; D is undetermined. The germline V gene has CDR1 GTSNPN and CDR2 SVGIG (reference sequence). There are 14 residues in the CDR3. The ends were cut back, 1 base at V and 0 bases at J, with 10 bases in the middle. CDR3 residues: CAWSAGFSSYEQYF. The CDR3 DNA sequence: TGTGCCTGGAGTGCAGGTTTTAGCTCCTACGAGCAGTACTTC.

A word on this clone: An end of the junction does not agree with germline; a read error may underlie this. The CDR3: CASSQEVASGGYDTGELFF. The CDR3 DNA reads TGCGCCAGCAGCCAAGAAGTTGCTAGCGGGGGGTACGACACCGGGGAGTTGTTTTTT. The chain recombines TRBV4-3 with TRBJ2-2, with 11 bases lining up with TRBD2. The CDR3 consists of 19 residues. Germline assignment: CDR1 LGHNA and CDR2 YSLEER.

The CDR3 region has the DNA TGTGCCAGCAGTATTAGACAGAATGAAAAACTGTTTTTT. It encodes CASSIRQNEKLFF. The chain has TRBV27 and TRBJ1-4; perhaps TRBD1 as D (5 bases). CDR1 MNHEY and CDR2 SMNVEV come from the germline V gene (reference sequence). The length of the CDR3 is 13 residues. The V end lost 5 bases, the J end lost 5 bases, and 9 bases lay between the germline ends.

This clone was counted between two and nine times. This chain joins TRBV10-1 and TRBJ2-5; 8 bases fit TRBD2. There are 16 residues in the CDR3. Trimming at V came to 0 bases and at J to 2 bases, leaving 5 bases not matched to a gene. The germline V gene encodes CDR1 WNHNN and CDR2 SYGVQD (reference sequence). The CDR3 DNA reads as TGCGCCAGCAGTGAGTCAGGGACGGGAGGGCAAGAGACCCAGTACTTC. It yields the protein CASSESGTGGQETQYF.

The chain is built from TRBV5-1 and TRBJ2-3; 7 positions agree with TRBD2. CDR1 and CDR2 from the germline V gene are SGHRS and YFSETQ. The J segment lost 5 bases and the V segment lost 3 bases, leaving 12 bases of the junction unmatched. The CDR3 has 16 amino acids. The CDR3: CASSSRTREQVDTQYF. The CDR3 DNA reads TGCGCCAGCAGCTCTCGGACTAGGGAGCAGGTAGATACGCAGTATTTT. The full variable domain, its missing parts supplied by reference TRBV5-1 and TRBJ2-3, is KAGVTQTPRYLIKTRGQQVTLSCSPISGHRSVSWYQQTPGQGLQFLFEYFSETQRNKGNFPGRFSGRQFSNSRSEMNVSTLELGDSALYLCASSSRTREQVDTQYFGPGTRLTVL.

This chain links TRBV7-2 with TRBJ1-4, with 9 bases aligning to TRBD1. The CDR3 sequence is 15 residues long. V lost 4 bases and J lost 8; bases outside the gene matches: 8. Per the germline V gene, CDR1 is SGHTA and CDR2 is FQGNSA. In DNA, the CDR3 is TGTGCCAGCAGCTACCTGGGACAGGGAGAAGAAAAACTGTTTTTT. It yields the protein CASSYLGQGEEKLFF. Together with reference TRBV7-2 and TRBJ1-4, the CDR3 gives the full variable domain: GAGVSQSPSNKVTEKGKDVELRCDPISGHTALYWYRQSLGQGLEFLIYFQGNSAPDKSGLPSDRFSAERTGGSVSTLTIQRTQQEDSAVYLCASSYLGQGEEKLFFGSGTQLSVL.

This CDR3 reads CASSLAGGEQYF. CDR3 nucleotides: TGTGCCAGCAGTTTGGCAGGAGGGGAGCAGTACTTC. The chain uses TRBV27 and TRBJ2-7; possibly TRBD2 for D (6 bases). CDR1 and CDR2 (germline): MNHEY, SMNVEV (reference sequence). Between the trimmed V and J ends, which lost 3 bases and 7 bases, there was a span of 10 bases. The CDR3 has 12 residues.

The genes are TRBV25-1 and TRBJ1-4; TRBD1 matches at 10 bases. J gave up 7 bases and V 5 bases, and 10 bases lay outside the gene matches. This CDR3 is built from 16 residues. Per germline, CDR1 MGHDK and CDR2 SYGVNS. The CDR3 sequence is CASSPRQGAGSEKLFF. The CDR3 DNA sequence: TGTGCCAGCAGTCCCAGACAGGGGGCCGGGAGTGAAAAACTGTTTTTT. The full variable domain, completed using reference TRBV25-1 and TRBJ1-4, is EADIYQTPRYLVIGTGKKITLECSQTMGHDKMYWYQQDPGMELHLIHYSYGVNSTEKGDLSSESTVSRIRTEHFPLTLESARPSHTSQYLCASSPRQGAGSEKLFFGSGTQLSVL.

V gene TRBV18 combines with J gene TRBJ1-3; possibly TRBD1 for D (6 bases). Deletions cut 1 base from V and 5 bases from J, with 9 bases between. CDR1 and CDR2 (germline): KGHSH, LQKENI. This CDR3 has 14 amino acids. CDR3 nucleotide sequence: TGTGCCAGCTCACCACAAGGACAGCGAAACACCATATATTTT. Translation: CASSPQGQRNTIYF.